This TCR beta chain was captured by sequencing in a study of Graves' ophthalmopathy and Graves' hyperthyroidism. Study findings and constraints: Blood was where most expanded thyroid clonotypes above 0.001 frequency also turned up.

Amplifying from RNA transcripts, the study obtained TCR beta CDR3 regions. HTBI primers were employed in first-round RT-PCR, then a second-round multiplex PCR followed. One entry per CDR3 protein, called by TCRdb with MiXCR from the multiplex PCR reads. This table has 580,000 or so distinct CDR3 sequences, just under 40% appearing once. In germline, CDR1 is MNHEY, CDR2 SVGAGI. Trimming shortened V by 6 bases and J by 2 bases, and 23 bases separated the two germline ends. The CDR3 is 17 amino acids. As concerns this clonotype: The antigen is unknown.

Clinical symptoms, serum thyroxine, TRAb, thyroid ultrasound and orbital computed tomography formed the basis of diagnosis. The sequence was collected from an adult man with Graves' hyperthyroidism. Sequencing input: peripheral blood or thyroid tissue (not recorded which). J is TRBJ2-7 and V is TRBV6-5; D may be TRBD1 (6 bases). CDR3 nucleotide sequence: TGTGCCAGCAGAGCTACAGGGAACCCTGGGGAAACCTACGAGCAGTACTTC. Its protein is CASRATGNPGETYEQYF.